What follows are 12 T cell receptor gamma chains derived from one specimen sequenced in a study of Vδ1+ human thymocytes. Their antigens are not known. The template was reverse-transcribed extracted RNA. The CDR3 regions were amplified by multiplex PCR from V-gene primers to a constant-region primer. TCRdb reprocessed the multiplex PCR reads using CATT. The sample holds 10,000 or so gamma-chain clones; around 42% are singletons and the top ten take roughly 2%. Findings of the study overall: Thymic TRG and TRD repertoires appeared highly polyclonal.

The sequencing sample was made of Vdelta1+ gamma-delta thymocytes from the thymus. Subset denoted: FACS-sorted CD3+ TCRalphabeta- TCRVdelta1+ TCRVdelta2- thymocytes. The origin of the receptors is a boy under two years old who had congenital heart surgery.

The J gene is TRGJP1, while no V gene call was made. CDR3 length equals 15 residues. CDR3 amino acids: CALWEVGDTGWFKIF. The CDR3 nucleotides are TGTGCCTTGTGGGAGGTCGGAGACACTGGTTGGTTCAAGATATTT.

Turning to this clone: Other nucleotide sequences in the sample specify the same CDR3. The chain links TRGV9 to TRGJ1 or TRGJ2. Germline lookup yields CDR1 GITISATS and CDR2 ISYDGTV (reference sequence). The CDR3 runs to 14 residues. V trimming: 0 bases; J trimming: 4 bases; junction bases outside the gene matches: 6. The CDR3 loop reads CALWEVRGYYKKLF. The CDR3 DNA is TGTGCCTTGTGGGAGGTGCGGGGGTATTATAAGAAACTCTTT.

Notes on this clone: Other nucleotide sequences in the sample specify the same CDR3. V and J are TRGV5 and TRGJ1 or TRGJ2. The J gene, not given by TCRdb, was assigned here from a germline match of the nucleotide sequence. Germline V lookup: CDR1 VINAFY, CDR2 YDVSNSKD. CDR3 length: 14 amino acids. V shed 0 bases and J 0 bases; nucleotides not matched to a gene: 2. The CDR3, as DNA: TGTGCCACCTGGGACAGGGTGAATTATTATAAGAAACTCTTT. As protein: CATWDRVNYYKKLF.

The V and J genes are TRGV2 and TRGJ1 or TRGJ2. TCRdb carries no J gene annotation; the J gene was assigned here by matching the DNA with germline. J lost 11 bases, V lost 0 bases, and 13 bases had no gene match. From germline, CDR1 is EGSNGY and CDR2 YDSYNSKV. This CDR3 spans 14 amino acids. CDR3 amino acids: CATWDGLTFRQKLF. The CDR3 DNA sequence: TGTGCCACCTGGGACGGGCTCACTTTTCGCCAGAAACTCTTT.

Comment on this clone: The same CDR3 also results from other DNA sequences found in this sample. The rearrangement uses TRGV9 and TRGJ1 or TRGJ2. The length of the CDR3 is 12 residues. The germline V gene encodes CDR1 GITISATS and CDR2 ISYDGTV (reference sequence). Trimming removed 1 base from V and 6 bases from J; junction bases left unmatched: 3. The DNA for the CDR3 is TGTGCCTTGTGGGAGGTCGGTTATAAGAAACTCTTT. Amino acids: CALWEVGYKKLF.

V usage is TRGV4 and J usage is TRGJ1 or TRGJ2. TCRdb supplies no J gene; here it was assigned by aligning the nucleotide sequence to germline. After removal of 4 bases from V and 2 bases from J, the junction contained 8 bases not matched to a gene. The germline V gene has CDR1 EGSTGY and CDR2 YDSYTSSV. This CDR3 is built from 14 residues. CDR3 in amino acids: CATWEWRDYYKKLF. The CDR3 nucleotides read TGTGCCACCTGGGAGTGGAGGGATTATTATAAGAAACTCTTT.

This chain connects TRGV4 to TRGJ1 or TRGJ2. Germline CDR1 and CDR2: EGSTGY and YDSYTSSV. V lost 5 bases, J lost 3 bases, and 10 bases stayed unmatched. The CDR3 totals 14 residues. The DNA for the CDR3 is TGTGCCACCTGGGTCCCCCCCCTTTATTATAAGAAACTCTTT. It specifies CATWVPPLYYKKLF.

V is TRGV3 and J is TRGJ1 or TRGJ2. The J gene was missing in TCRdb and was found by matching the end of the DNA to germline. The germline CDR1 and CDR2 sequences are VTNTFY and YDVSTARD (reference sequence). Unmatched junction bases numbered 14, after V lost 0 bases and J lost 3 bases. The CDR3 extends over 17 amino acids. DNA for the CDR3: TGTGCCACCTGGGACAGGCCCCCCAATAACTTTTATTATAAGAAACTCTTT. Amino acids: CATWDRPPNNFYYKKLF.

This chain connects TRGV3 to TRGJ1 or TRGJ2. With 3 bases clipped from V and 7 bases from J, the junction kept 9 bases outside the gene matches. Germline lookup yields CDR1 VTNTFY and CDR2 YDVSTARD (reference sequence). This CDR3 contains 13 residues. CDR3 in DNA: TGTGCCACCTGGGACGAGCTGCACTATAAGAAACTCTTT. This gives the protein CATWDELHYKKLF.

The chain is built from TRGV5 and TRGJ1 or TRGJ2. Since TCRdb gives no J gene, matching the DNA to germline was used here to assign it. Germline V gene data show CDR1 as VINAFY and CDR2 as YDVSNSKD. With V trimmed by 10 bases and J by 2 bases, 8 bases remained unmatched. The CDR3 has 12 amino acids. Here the CDR3 reads CATGGDYYKKLF. CDR3 nucleotide sequence: TGTGCCACAGGGGGTGATTATTATAAGAAACTCTTT.

The chain carries TRGV4 and TRGJ1 or TRGJ2. This CDR3 contains 12 residues. V trimming: 4 bases; J trimming: 5 bases; junction bases outside the gene matches: 5. Germline CDR1 EGSTGY, CDR2 YDSYTSSV. In nucleotides, the CDR3 is TGTGCCACCTGGGAAAGCGATTATAAGAAACTCTTT. Its protein product is CATWESDYKKLF.

The chain is built from TRGV9 and TRGJ1 or TRGJ2. From germline, CDR1 is GITISATS and CDR2 ISYDGTV (reference sequence). The length of the CDR3 is 12 residues. Germline trimming cut 8 bases from V and 6 bases from J; bases unmatched to any gene: 10. CDR3 sequence: CALYCCGYKKLF. CDR3 DNA sequence: TGTGCCTTGTATTGTTGTGGTTATAAGAAACTCTTT.